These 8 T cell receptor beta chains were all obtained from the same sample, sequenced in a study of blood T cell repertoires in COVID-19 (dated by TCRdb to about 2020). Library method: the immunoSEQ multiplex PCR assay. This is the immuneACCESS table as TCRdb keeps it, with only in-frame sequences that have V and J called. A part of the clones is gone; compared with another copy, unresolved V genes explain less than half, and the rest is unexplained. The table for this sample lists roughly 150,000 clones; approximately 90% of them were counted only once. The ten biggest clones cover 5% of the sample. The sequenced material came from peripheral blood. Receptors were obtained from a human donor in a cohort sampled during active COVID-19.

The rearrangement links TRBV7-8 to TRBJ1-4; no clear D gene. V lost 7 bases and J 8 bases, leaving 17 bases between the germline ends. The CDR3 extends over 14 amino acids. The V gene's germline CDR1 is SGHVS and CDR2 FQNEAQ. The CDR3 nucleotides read TGTGCCAGCACTCCCTCTTCGGGTTACGAAAAACTGTTTTTT. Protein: CASTPSSGYEKLFF.

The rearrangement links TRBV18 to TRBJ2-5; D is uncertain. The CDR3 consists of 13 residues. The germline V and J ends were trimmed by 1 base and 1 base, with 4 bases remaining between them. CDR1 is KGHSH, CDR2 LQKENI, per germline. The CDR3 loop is CASSPRGQETQYF. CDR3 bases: TGTGCCAGCTCACCACGAGGCCAAGAGACCCAGTACTTC.

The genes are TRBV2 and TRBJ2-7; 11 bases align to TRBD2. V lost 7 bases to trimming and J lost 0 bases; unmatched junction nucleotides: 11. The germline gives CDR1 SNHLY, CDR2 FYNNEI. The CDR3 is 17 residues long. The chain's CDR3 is CASTPGTSGRRSYEQYF. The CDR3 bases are TGTGCCAGCACCCCCGGGACTAGCGGACGCCGCTCCTACGAGCAGTACTTC. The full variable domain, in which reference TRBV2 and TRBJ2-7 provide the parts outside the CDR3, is EPEVTQTPSHQVTQMGQEVILRCVPISNHLYFYWYRQILGQKVEFLVSFYNNEISEKSEIFDDQFSVERPDGSNFTLKIRSTKLEDSAMYFCASTPGTSGRRSYEQYFGPGTRLTVT.

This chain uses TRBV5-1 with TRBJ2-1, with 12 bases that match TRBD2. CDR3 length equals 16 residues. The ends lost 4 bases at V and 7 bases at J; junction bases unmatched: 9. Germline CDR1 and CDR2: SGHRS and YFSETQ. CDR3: CASSPPTSGSGNEQFF. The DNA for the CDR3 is TGCGCCAGCAGCCCCCCGACTAGCGGGAGTGGAAATGAGCAGTTCTTC. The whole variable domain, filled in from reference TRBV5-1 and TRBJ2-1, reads KAGVTQTPRYLIKTRGQQVTLSCSPISGHRSVSWYQQTPGQGLQFLFEYFSETQRNKGNFPGRFSGRQFSNSRSEMNVSTLELGDSALYLCASSPPTSGSGNEQFFGPGTRLTVL.

The CDR3 region has the DNA TGTGCCAGCAGTGGATCGGGACTCAACTCCTACAATGAGCAGTTCTTC. Translation gives CASSGSGLNSYNEQFF. The V and J genes are TRBV25-1 and TRBJ2-1, with D tentatively TRBD2 (6 bases). The germline CDR1 and CDR2 sequences are MGHDK and SYGVNS. Trimming took 4 bases from V and 0 from J, leaving 13 bases between them. This CDR3 region has 16 residues. Looking up the rest from reference TRBV25-1 and TRBJ2-1 gives the full variable domain: EADIYQTPRYLVIGTGKKITLECSQTMGHDKMYWYQQDPGMELHLIHYSYGVNSTEKGDLSSESTVSRIRTEHFPLTLESARPSHTSQYLCASSGSGLNSYNEQFFGPGTRLTVL.

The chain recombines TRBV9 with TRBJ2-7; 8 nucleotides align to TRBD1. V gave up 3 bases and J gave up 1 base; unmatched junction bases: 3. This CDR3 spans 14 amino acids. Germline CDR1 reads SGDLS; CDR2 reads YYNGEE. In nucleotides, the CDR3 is TGTGCCAGCAGCGAGCAGGGGGCGTCCTACGAGCAGTACTTC. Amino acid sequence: CASSEQGASYEQYF.

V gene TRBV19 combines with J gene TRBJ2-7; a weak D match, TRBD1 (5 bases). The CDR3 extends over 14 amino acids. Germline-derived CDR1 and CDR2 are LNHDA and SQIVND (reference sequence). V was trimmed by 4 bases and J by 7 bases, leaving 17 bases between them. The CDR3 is CASSKQGAPWEQYF. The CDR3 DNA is TGTGCCAGTAGTAAGCAGGGTGCGCCGTGGGAGCAGTACTTC.

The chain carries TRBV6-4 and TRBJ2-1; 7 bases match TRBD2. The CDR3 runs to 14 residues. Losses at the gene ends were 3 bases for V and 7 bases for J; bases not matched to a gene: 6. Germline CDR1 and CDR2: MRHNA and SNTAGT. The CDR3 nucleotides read TGTGCCAGCAGTGAGTGGGAGGGCCAGAATGAGCAGTTCTTC. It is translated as CASSEWEGQNEQFF.